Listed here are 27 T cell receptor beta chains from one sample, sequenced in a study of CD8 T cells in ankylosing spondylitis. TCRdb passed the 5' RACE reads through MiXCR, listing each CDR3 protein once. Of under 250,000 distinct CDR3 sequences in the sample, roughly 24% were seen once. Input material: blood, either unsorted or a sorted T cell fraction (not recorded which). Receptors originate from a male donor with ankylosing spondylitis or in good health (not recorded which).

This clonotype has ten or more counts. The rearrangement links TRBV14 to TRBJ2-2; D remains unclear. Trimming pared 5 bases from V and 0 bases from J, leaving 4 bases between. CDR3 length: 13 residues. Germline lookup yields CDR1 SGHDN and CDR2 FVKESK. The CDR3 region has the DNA TGTGCCAGCAGCGGGACGAACACCGGGGAGCTGTTTTTT. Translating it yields CASSGTNTGELFF.

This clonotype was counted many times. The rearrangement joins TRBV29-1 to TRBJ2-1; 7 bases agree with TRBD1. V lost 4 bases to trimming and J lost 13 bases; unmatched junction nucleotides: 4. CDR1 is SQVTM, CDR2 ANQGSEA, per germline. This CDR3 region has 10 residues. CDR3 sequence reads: CSVGRQGQFF. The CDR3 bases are TGCAGCGTTGGGAGACAGGGACAGTTCTTC.

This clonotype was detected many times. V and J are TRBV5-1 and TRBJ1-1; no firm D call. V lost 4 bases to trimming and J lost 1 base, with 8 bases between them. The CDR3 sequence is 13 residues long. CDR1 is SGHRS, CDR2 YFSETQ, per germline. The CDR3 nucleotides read TGCGCCAGCAGCACCAATAGGAACACTGAAGCTTTCTTT. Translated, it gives CASSTNRNTEAFF. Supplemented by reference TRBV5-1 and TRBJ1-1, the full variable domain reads KAGVTQTPRYLIKTRGQQVTLSCSPISGHRSVSWYQQTPGQGLQFLFEYFSETQRNKGNFPGRFSGRQFSNSRSEMNVSTLELGDSALYLCASSTNRNTEAFFGQGTRLTVV.

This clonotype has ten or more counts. The CDR3 DNA sequence: TGTGCCAGCAGTTTTTCGGGGAGCTCCTACGAGCAGTACTTC. It is translated as CASSFSGSSYEQYF. V usage is TRBV12-3 or TRBV12-4 and J usage is TRBJ2-7; maybe TRBD2 (5 bases). V lost 3 bases and J 0 bases, leaving 9 bases between the germline ends. This CDR3 contains 14 residues.

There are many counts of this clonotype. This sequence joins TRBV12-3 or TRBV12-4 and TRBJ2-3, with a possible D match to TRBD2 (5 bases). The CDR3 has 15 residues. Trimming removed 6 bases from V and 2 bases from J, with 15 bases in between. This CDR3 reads CASSPPWTSTDTQYF. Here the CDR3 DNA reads TGTGCCAGCAGCCCACCTTGGACTTCCACAGATACGCAGTATTTT.

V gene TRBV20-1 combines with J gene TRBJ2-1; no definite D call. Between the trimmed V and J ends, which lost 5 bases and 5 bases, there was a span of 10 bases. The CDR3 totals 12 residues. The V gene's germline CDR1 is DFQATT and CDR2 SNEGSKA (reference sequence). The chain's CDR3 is CSAESWNNEQFF. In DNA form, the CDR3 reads TGCAGTGCTGAGAGTTGGAACAATGAGCAGTTCTTC.

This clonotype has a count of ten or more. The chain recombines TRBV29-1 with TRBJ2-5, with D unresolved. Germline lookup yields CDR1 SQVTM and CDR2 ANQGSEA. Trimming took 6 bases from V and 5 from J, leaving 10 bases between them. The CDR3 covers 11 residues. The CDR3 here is CSVSPGETQYF. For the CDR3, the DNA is TGCAGCGTGTCCCCCGGGGAGACCCAGTACTTC.

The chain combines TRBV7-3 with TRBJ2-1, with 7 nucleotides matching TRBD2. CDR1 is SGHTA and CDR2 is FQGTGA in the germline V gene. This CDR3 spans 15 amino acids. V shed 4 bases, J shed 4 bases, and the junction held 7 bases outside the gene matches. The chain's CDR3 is CASSSPGLKYNEQFF. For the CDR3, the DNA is TGTGCCAGCAGCTCACCGGGACTAAAGTACAATGAGCAGTTCTTC.

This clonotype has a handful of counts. The CDR3: CSATEPSTDTQYF. The CDR3 DNA follows: TGCAGTGCTACCGAACCCAGCACAGATACGCAGTATTTT. V and J are TRBV20-1 and TRBJ2-3; D is undetermined. In germline, CDR1 is DFQATT, CDR2 SNEGSKA (reference sequence). CDR3 size: 13 residues. The ends were cut back, 4 bases at V and 0 bases at J, with 8 bases in the middle.

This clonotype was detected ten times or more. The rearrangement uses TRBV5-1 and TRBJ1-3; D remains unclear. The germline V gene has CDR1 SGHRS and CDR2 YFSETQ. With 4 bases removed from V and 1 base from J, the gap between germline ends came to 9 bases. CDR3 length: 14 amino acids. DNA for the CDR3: TGCGCCAGCAGCCCAGGAACGTCTGGAAACACCATATATTTT. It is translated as CASSPGTSGNTIYF.

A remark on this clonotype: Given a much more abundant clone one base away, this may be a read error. CDR3 sequence reads: CASRFNTDTQYF. The CDR3 coding sequence is TGTGCCAGCAGATTTAACACAGATACGCAGTATTTT. J is TRBJ2-3 and V is TRBV12-3 or TRBV12-4; no firm D call. The CDR3 sequence is 12 residues long. V was trimmed by 6 bases and J by 2 bases, leaving 6 bases between them.

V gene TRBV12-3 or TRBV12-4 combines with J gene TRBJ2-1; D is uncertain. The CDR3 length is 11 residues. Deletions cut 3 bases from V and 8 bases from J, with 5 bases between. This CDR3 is CASSFGDEQFF. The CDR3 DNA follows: TGTGCCAGCAGTTTCGGAGATGAGCAGTTCTTC.

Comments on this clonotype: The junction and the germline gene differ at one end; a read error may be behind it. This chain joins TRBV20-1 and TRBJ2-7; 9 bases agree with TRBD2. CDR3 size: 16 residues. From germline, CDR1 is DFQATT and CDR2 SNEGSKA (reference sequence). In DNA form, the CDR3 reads TGCTGTGCCCACGCTTCCCTAGCGGGACTAACCTACGAGCAGTACTTC. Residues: CCAHASLAGLTYEQYF.

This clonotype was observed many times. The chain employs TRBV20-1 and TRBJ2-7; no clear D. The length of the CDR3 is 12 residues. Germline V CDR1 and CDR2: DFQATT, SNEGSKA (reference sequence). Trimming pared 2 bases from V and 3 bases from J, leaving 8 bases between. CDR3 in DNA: TGCAGTGCTAGACAGGAAGGCTACGAGCAGTACTTC. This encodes CSARQEGYEQYF.

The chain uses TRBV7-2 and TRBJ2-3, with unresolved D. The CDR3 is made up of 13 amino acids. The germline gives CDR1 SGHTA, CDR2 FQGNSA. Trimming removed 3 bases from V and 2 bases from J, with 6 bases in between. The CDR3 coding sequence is TGTGCCAGCAGCTTTTTATCCACAGATACGCAGTATTTT. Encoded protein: CASSFLSTDTQYF.

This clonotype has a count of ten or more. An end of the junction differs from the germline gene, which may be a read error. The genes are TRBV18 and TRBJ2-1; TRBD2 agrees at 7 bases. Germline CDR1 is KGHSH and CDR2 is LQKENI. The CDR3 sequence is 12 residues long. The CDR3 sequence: CASSPKPGTTSF. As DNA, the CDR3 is TGTGCCAGCTCACCTAAGCCCGGGACTACCTCTTTC.

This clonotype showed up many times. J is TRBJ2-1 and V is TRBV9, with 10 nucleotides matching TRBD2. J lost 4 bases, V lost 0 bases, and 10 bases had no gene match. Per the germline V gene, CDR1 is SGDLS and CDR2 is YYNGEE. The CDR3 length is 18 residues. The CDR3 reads CASSVGPAGGPIYNEQFF. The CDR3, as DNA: TGTGCCAGCAGCGTAGGCCCAGCGGGAGGGCCGATTTACAATGAGCAGTTCTTC.

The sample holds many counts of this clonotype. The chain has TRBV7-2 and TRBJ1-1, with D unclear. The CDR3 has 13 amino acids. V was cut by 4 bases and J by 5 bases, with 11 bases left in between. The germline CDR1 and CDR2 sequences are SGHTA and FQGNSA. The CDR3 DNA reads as TGTGCCAGCAGCTCCCTTTGGGGAACTGAAGCTTTCTTT. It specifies CASSSLWGTEAFF.

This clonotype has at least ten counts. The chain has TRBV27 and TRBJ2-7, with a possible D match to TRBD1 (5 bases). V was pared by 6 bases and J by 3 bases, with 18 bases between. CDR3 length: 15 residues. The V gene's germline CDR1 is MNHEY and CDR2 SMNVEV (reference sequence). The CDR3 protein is CASRQGVPGHYEQYF. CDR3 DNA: TGTGCCAGCAGGCAGGGCGTCCCCGGTCACTACGAGCAGTACTTC.

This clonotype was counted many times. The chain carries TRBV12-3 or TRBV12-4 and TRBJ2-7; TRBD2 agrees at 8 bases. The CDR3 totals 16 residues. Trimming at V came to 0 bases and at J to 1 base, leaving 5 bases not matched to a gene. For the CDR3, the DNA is TGTGCCAGCAGTTTAGCTCCGACTAGCGTATCCTACGAGCAGTACTTC. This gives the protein CASSLAPTSVSYEQYF.

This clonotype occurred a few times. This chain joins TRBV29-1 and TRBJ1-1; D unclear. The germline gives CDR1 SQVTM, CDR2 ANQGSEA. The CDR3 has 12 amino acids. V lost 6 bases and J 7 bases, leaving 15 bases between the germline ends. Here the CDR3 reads CSVALVQLEAFF. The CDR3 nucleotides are TGCAGCGTCGCCCTTGTCCAGCTTGAAGCTTTCTTT.

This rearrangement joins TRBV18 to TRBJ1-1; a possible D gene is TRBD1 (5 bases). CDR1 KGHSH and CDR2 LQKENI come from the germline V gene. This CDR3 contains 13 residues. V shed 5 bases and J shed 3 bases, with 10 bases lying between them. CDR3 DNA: TGTGCCAGCTCAGGGCGGGGGGACACTGAAGCTTTCTTT. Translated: CASSGRGDTEAFF.

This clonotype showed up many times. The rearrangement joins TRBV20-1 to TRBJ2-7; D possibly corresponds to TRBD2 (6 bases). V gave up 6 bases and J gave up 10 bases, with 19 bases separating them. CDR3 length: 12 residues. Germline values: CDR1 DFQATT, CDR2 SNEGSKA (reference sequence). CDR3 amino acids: CSAKRVGGPQYF. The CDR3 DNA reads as TGCAGTGCCAAGAGGGTCGGGGGACCCCAGTACTTC.

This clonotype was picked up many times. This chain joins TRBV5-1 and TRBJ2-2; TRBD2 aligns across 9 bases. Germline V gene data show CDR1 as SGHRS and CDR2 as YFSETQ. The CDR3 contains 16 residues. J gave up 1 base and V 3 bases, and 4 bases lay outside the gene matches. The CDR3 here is CASSSQAGGNTGELFF. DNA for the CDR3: TGCGCCAGCAGCTCCCAAGCGGGAGGGAACACCGGGGAGCTGTTTTTT.

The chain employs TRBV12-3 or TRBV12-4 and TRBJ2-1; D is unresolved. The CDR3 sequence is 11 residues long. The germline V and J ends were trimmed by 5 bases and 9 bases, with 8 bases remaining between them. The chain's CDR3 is CASSENTEQFF. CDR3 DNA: TGTGCCAGCAGTGAAAACACTGAGCAGTTCTTC.

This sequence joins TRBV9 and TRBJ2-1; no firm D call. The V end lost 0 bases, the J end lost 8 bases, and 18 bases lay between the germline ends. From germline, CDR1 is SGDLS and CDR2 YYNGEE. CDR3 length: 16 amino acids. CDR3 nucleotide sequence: TGTGCCAGCAGCGTAGTAGGAGACCTTACGGTTGATGAGCAGTTCTTC. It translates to CASSVVGDLTVDEQFF.

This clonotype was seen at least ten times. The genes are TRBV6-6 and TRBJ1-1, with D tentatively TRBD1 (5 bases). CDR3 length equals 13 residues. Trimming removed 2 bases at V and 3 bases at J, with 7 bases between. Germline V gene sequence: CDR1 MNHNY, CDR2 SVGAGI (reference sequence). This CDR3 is CASSYRRDTEAFF. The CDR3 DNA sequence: TGTGCCAGCAGTTACCGCAGGGACACTGAAGCTTTCTTT.